This TCR beta chain comes out of a study of shared clonotypes between healthy human individuals. The CDR3 sequence is 12 residues long. V lost 7 bases, J lost 3 bases, and 9 bases lay in between. CDR1 MDHEN and CDR2 SYDVKM come from the germline V gene. Researchers reported that CD8 memory united CD45RO+ cells with CCR7-negative CD45RA+ TemRA cells. Genomic DNA of each subset was evenly split across several immunoSEQ plates. Sorted subsets were amplified in replicate PCRs using approximately 0.2 ug DNA, approximately 30,000 T cell genomes. Some clones are missing from TCRdb's copy, which holds only in-frame ones; the method was immunoSEQ multiplex PCR. The sample lists about 95,000 clones, less than 80% occurring once. This clone was found a few times.

This chain connects TRBV28 to TRBJ1-2; a weak D match, TRBD1 (6 bases). Sample: memory CD8+ T cells sorted from blood. The subset denotes: CD45RO+ cells pooled with CCR7-negative TemRA cells. The clonotype originates from a man aged 25 to 40 in good health. The CDR3 sequence is CASTPGDYGYTF. The CDR3 DNA is TGTGCCAGCACCCCAGGGGACTATGGCTACACCTTC.